A single sample gave rise to the 18 T cell receptor beta chains below, sequenced in a study of post-analysis software for immune sequencing data. Whole-study findings and limits: Roughly 5 TRBV segments (TRBV5-6, TRBV5-1 and TRBV20-1 among them) occurred more frequently in patients than in controls.

Which antigens these TCRs recognize remains unknown. Unique molecular identifiers were present in the TCR beta cDNA libraries. TCRdb called the PCR reads again in MiXCR, with one record for every CDR3 protein. The sample carries some 500,000 distinct CDR3 sequences, around 40% recorded once. Sample: blood. The receptors shown here come from a girl aged 10-17 years with multiple sclerosis.

The gene calls are TRBV29-1 and TRBJ2-3; D is perhaps TRBD2 (6 bases). CDR3 length: 13 amino acids. Germline V lookup: CDR1 SQVTM, CDR2 ANQGSEA. The CDR3 nucleotides read TGCGGTGGGTCGGCGGGACTCACAGATACGCAGTATTTT. Protein sequence: CGGSAGLTDTQYF.

The rearrangement joins TRBV4-2 to TRBJ2-1; D perhaps matches TRBD2 (6 bases). The germline V gene has CDR1 LGHNA and CDR2 YNFKEQ. The CDR3 runs to 14 residues. V lost 1 base, J lost 8 bases, and 12 bases lay in between. The CDR3: CASSQVTRDDEQFF. The CDR3 DNA follows: TGTGCCAGCAGCCAAGTAACGCGGGACGATGAGCAGTTCTTC.

The chain's CDR3 is CASSQEAGGHGDTQYF. CDR3 in DNA: TGTGCCAGCAGCCAAGAGGCGGGAGGGCATGGAGATACGCAGTATTTT. The rearrangement uses TRBV3-1 and TRBJ2-3; 9 bases line up with TRBD2. The CDR3 is 16 amino acids. The germline CDR1 and CDR2 sequences are LGHDT and YNNKEL (reference sequence). After removal of 0 bases from V and 5 bases from J, the junction contained 6 bases not matched to a gene.

V gene TRBV5-5 combines with J gene TRBJ1-2; TRBD1 agrees at 8 bases. This CDR3 spans 17 amino acids. With 1 base clipped from V and 2 bases from J, the junction kept 10 bases outside the gene matches. CDR1 is SGHKS, CDR2 YYEKEE, per germline (reference sequence). The CDR3 loop is CASSLLSGQDRNYGYTF. CDR3 bases: TGTGCCAGCAGCTTGCTCTCGGGACAGGATCGAAACTATGGCTACACCTTC.

Only a few counts were recorded for this clonotype. V is TRBV7-2 and J is TRBJ2-2, with D perhaps TRBD1 (5 bases). V gave up 1 base and J gave up 2 bases, with 8 bases separating them. Germline V lookup: CDR1 SGHTA, CDR2 FQGNSA. The CDR3 loop spans 15 amino acids. The CDR3 DNA reads TGTGCCAGCAGCTTAGTTAGGACAAACACCGGGGAGCTGTTTTTT. It codes for CASSLVRTNTGELFF.

The chain carries TRBV4-1 and TRBJ2-1; 11 nucleotides line up with TRBD2. Looked up from germline, CDR1 is MGHRA and CDR2 is YSYEKL. This CDR3 is 14 amino acids long. V shed 5 bases, J shed 5 bases, and the junction held 2 bases outside the gene matches. The CDR3 sequence is CASSGLAGHNEQFF. The CDR3 DNA is TGCGCCAGCAGCGGACTAGCGGGCCACAATGAGCAGTTCTTC.

The sample holds a few counts of this clonotype. V gene TRBV5-1 combines with J gene TRBJ2-1; TRBD2 matches at 13 bases. V lost 1 base and J lost 7; bases outside the gene matches: 5. This CDR3 contains 16 residues. Germline-derived CDR1 and CDR2 are SGHRS and YFSETQ. DNA for the CDR3: TGCGCCAGCAGCTTGTATGGGACTAGCGGGATTAATGAGCAGTTCTTC. It specifies CASSLYGTSGINEQFF.

In its sample, this clonotype was seen many times. The chain uses TRBV7-9 and TRBJ2-6; possibly TRBD2 for D (5 bases). Trimming took off 0 bases at V and 2 bases at J, with 5 bases between the two ends. The CDR3 loop spans 15 amino acids. Germline CDR1 is SEHNR and CDR2 is FQNEAQ (reference sequence). Written as DNA, the CDR3 is TGTGCCAGCAGCTTAGCCGGGGCTGGGGCCAACGTCCTGACTTTC. Translated: CASSLAGAGANVLTF.

V is TRBV7-2 and J is TRBJ2-1, with 10 nucleotides matching TRBD2. The trim removed 1 base at V and 5 bases at J, leaving 11 bases unmatched. The CDR3 covers 18 residues. The germline gives CDR1 SGHTA, CDR2 FQGNSA. CDR3: CASSLVGGAGGKNNEQFF. In nucleotides, the CDR3 is TGTGCCAGCAGCTTAGTAGGGGGAGCGGGAGGGAAGAACAATGAGCAGTTCTTC. Variable domain in full (rest from reference TRBV7-2 and TRBJ2-1): GAGVSQSPSNKVTEKGKDVELRCDPISGHTALYWYRQSLGQGLEFLIYFQGNSAPDKSGLPSDRFSAERTGGSVSTLTIQRTQQEDSAVYLCASSLVGGAGGKNNEQFFGPGTRLTVL.

This chain links TRBV7-6 with TRBJ1-5; 8 positions agree with TRBD1. CDR1 SGHVS and CDR2 FNYEAQ come from the germline V gene. This CDR3 is 15 amino acids long. The junction had 9 bases not matched to a gene; V was cut back by 5 bases and J by 6 bases. CDR3 DNA: TGTGCCAGCAGCCAAACTGACAGGGGTGGTCAGCCCCAGCATTTT. Translation gives CASSQTDRGGQPQHF.

This chain links TRBV20-1 with TRBJ2-1; D call uncertain. The CDR3 is made up of 10 amino acids. Germline V gene sequence: CDR1 DFQATT, CDR2 SNEGSKA (reference sequence). The V end was cut by 1 base, the J end by 8 bases, with 3 bases between. The CDR3 DNA follows: TGCAGTGCTAGAGGCCATGAGCAGTTCTTC. It yields the protein CSARGHEQFF.

The rearrangement links TRBV18 to TRBJ1-1; D is uncertain. V lost 1 base and J 7 bases, leaving 7 bases between the germline ends. Germline CDR1 KGHSH, CDR2 LQKENI. CDR3 length equals 12 residues. This CDR3 reads CASSPQGFEAFF. In DNA form, the CDR3 reads TGTGCCAGCTCACCACAGGGTTTTGAAGCTTTCTTT.

Ten or more counts support this clonotype. The genes are TRBV20-1 and TRBJ2-7; 7 bases fit TRBD2. Germline V gene sequence: CDR1 DFQATT, CDR2 SNEGSKA (reference sequence). The CDR3 totals 13 residues. V was clipped by 3 bases and J by 2 bases; unmatched bases: 4. The CDR3 sequence: CSARAGVAYEQYF. CDR3 in DNA: TGCAGTGCTAGGGCGGGGGTAGCCTACGAGCAGTACTTC.

The chain couples TRBV28 to TRBJ2-7, with 7 bases that match TRBD1. Germline values: CDR1 MDHEN, CDR2 SYDVKM. Germline trimming cut 6 bases from V and 6 bases from J; bases unmatched to any gene: 11. The CDR3 has 14 residues. The CDR3 protein is CASRGYRGRTEQYF. The CDR3 bases are TGTGCCAGCAGGGGGTATAGGGGGCGCACCGAGCAGTACTTC.

The chain employs TRBV28 and TRBJ2-7; D call uncertain. The CDR3 covers 14 residues. The V gene's germline CDR1 is MDHEN and CDR2 SYDVKM. Trimming removed 3 bases at V and 0 bases at J, with 9 bases between. Written as DNA, the CDR3 is TGTGCCAGCAGTTTGCCCAGGAGCTCCTACGAGCAGTACTTC. Amino acids: CASSLPRSSYEQYF.

As concerns this clonotype: Given a much more abundant clone one base away, this may be a read error. The chain uses TRBV10-1 and TRBJ2-1, with 10 positions matching TRBD2. The germline gives CDR1 WNHNN, CDR2 SYGVQD (reference sequence). The V gene end was trimmed by 2 bases and the J gene end by 9 bases; junction bases not matched to a gene: 13. This CDR3 comprises 17 residues. The CDR3 is CASSEPLGLAGAGEQFF. CDR3 in DNA: TGCGCCAGCAGTGAGCCTTTAGGGCTAGCGGGAGCCGGTGAGCAGTTCTTC.

The V gene is TRBV14, the J gene TRBJ2-1; D is unresolved. The CDR3 length is 12 residues. With 0 bases removed from V and 5 bases from J, the gap between germline ends came to 2 bases. Germline lookup yields CDR1 SGHDN and CDR2 FVKESK. CDR3 nucleotides: TGTGCCAGCAGCCAAGATAACAATGAGCAGTTCTTC. Translated, it gives CASSQDNNEQFF.

V and J are TRBV29-1 and TRBJ2-1; 7 bases are shared with TRBD1. This CDR3 has 13 amino acids. J gave up 9 bases and V 6 bases, and 11 bases lay outside the gene matches. Germline lookup yields CDR1 SQVTM and CDR2 ANQGSEA. The CDR3 DNA follows: TGCAGCGTGGCTGCGACAGGGTTTGGTGAGCAGTTCTTC. Its translation: CSVAATGFGEQFF.